One sample yielded the 9 T cell receptor beta chains listed below, sequenced in a study of OX40 agonist ivuxolimab in advanced cancers. Sequencing used immunoSEQ multiplex PCR; TCRdb keeps in-frame clones, though not all of them. In the table there are about 67,000 clones, about 85% of which are singletons. Sequences were derived from CD4+ or CD8+ T cells sorted from blood, sampled in a trial of the OX40 agonist ivuxolimab. The source is an adult with an advanced solid tumor such as melanoma, head and neck, liver or kidney cancer.

The chain couples TRBV11-2 to TRBJ2-3; 8 positions match TRBD2. Trimming cost V 3 bases and J 1 base; bases outside gene matches: 6. From germline, CDR1 is SGHAT and CDR2 FQNNGV. The CDR3 is 16 amino acids. The CDR3 DNA reads as TGTGCCAGCAGCTTCTCGACCGGGGGGGGCACAGATACGCAGTATTTT. Amino acid sequence: CASSFSTGGGTDTQYF.

The rearrangement joins TRBV9 to TRBJ1-3; D possibly corresponds to TRBD1 (6 bases). Looked up from germline, CDR1 is SGDLS and CDR2 is YYNGEE. The V end lost 4 bases, the J end lost 0 bases, and 11 bases lay between the germline ends. The CDR3 sequence is 15 residues long. The CDR3 sequence is CASSTRTVSGNTIYF. As DNA, the CDR3 is TGTGCCAGCAGCACCCGGACAGTCTCTGGAAACACCATATATTTT.

The J gene is TRBJ2-1, the V gene TRBV5-1; TRBD2 matches at 11 bases. The CDR3 is 14 amino acids. V lost 2 bases to trimming and J lost 7 bases; unmatched junction nucleotides: 2. Per the germline V gene, CDR1 is SGHRS and CDR2 is YFSETQ. The CDR3 DNA sequence: TGCGCCAGCAGCTTAACTAGCGGGGGTAATGAGCAGTTCTTC. The encoded protein is CASSLTSGGNEQFF.

V is TRBV6-5 and J is TRBJ2-3; 9 positions match TRBD2. There are 15 residues in the CDR3. V lost 6 bases, J lost 1 base, and 5 bases stayed unmatched. Germline assignment: CDR1 MNHEY and CDR2 SVGAGI. The CDR3 here is CASSSSGKGTDTQYF. CDR3 DNA sequence: TGTGCCAGCAGCTCTAGCGGGAAAGGCACAGATACGCAGTATTTT.

The gene calls are TRBV6-4 and TRBJ2-1; 9 bases map to TRBD1. Germline V gives CDR1 MRHNA, CDR2 SNTAGT. This CDR3 has 14 residues. V was pared by 6 bases and J by 7 bases, with 7 bases of the junction left unmatched. CDR3 in amino acids: CASSLWTGANEQFF. CDR3 bases: TGTGCCAGCAGCCTTTGGACAGGGGCAAATGAGCAGTTCTTC.

V usage is TRBV27 and J usage is TRBJ1-5, with a tentative D call TRBD1 (5 bases). The CDR3 runs 16 residues. Trimming took 6 bases from V and 1 from J, leaving 16 bases between them. Germline CDR1 is MNHEY and CDR2 is SMNVEV (reference sequence). The CDR3 coding sequence is TGTGCCAGCAGCCCCGTCGGGGGGGGAAGCAATCAGCCCCAGCATTTT. This gives the protein CASSPVGGGSNQPQHF.

The chain uses TRBV5-1 and TRBJ2-1, with 14 positions matching TRBD2. This CDR3 is 15 amino acids long. The V and J ends lost 8 bases and 1 base, in that order; junction bases with no gene match: 2. Germline CDR1 SGHRS, CDR2 YFSETQ. This CDR3 reads CARRLAGGSYNEQFF. Written as DNA, the CDR3 is TGCGCCAGGAGACTAGCGGGAGGGTCCTACAATGAGCAGTTCTTC.

For this clone: The same CDR3 can be traced to other DNA sequences in this sample. The V and J genes are TRBV5-1 and TRBJ2-5; unclear D gene. V was pared by 2 bases and J by 3 bases, with 2 bases between. CDR1 and CDR2 (germline): SGHRS, YFSETQ. The CDR3 covers 11 residues. In DNA, the CDR3 is TGCGCCAGCAGCTTAGAAGAGACCCAGTACTTC. The encoded protein is CASSLEETQYF.

The chain links TRBV9 to TRBJ2-7, with D possibly being TRBD1 or TRBD2 (5 bases each). Trimming removed 0 bases at V and 3 bases at J, with 16 bases between. Germline loops: CDR1 SGDLS, CDR2 YYNGEE. The CDR3 extends over 16 amino acids. CDR3 sequence reads: CASSVDGTQNVYEQYF. The CDR3 coding sequence is TGTGCCAGCAGCGTAGATGGGACCCAAAACGTCTACGAGCAGTACTTC. Variable domain in full (rest from reference TRBV9 and TRBJ2-7): DSGVTQTPKHLITATGQRVTLRCSPRSGDLSVYWYQQSLDQGLQFLIQYYNGEERAKGNILERFSAQQFPDLHSELNLSSLELGDSALYFCASSVDGTQNVYEQYFGPGTRLTVT.